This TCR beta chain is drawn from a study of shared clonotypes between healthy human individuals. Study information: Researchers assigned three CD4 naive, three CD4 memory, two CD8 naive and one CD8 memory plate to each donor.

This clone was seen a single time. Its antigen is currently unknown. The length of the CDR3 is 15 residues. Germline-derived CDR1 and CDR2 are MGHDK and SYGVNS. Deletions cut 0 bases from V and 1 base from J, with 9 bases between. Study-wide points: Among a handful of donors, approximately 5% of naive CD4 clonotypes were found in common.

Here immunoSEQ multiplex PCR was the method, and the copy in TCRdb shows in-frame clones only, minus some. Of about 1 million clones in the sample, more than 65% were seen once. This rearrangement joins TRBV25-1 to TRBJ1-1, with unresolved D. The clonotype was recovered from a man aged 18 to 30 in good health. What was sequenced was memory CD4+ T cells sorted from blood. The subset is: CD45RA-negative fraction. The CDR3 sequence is CASSEYGGRNTEAFF. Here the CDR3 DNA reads TGTGCCAGCAGTGAATATGGAGGACGGAACACTGAAGCTTTCTTT.